A single sample gave rise to the 2 T cell receptor beta chains below, sequenced in a study of control samples from healthy donors and cancer patients. Some clones are missing from TCRdb's copy, which holds only in-frame ones; the method was immunoSEQ multiplex PCR. The data show approximately 220,000 clones, 90% to 95% seen once. What was sequenced was blood. All receptors derive from a man aged 45-65 years in good health.

The chain carries TRBV5-5 and TRBJ1-1; 9 positions agree with TRBD1. The CDR3 is made up of 17 amino acids. J lost 0 bases, V lost 6 bases, and 12 bases had no gene match. Germline CDR1 and CDR2: SGHKS and YYEKEE (reference sequence). The CDR3, as DNA: TGTGCCAGCACTCGACCGGGACAGGGCTTTATGAACACTGAAGCTTTCTTT. This gives the protein CASTRPGQGFMNTEAFF.

V usage is TRBV4-2 and J usage is TRBJ2-3; weak D call: TRBD2 (6 bases). The CDR3 loop spans 16 amino acids. Germline CDR1 reads LGHNA; CDR2 reads YNFKEQ. The V end was cut by 1 base, the J end by 1 base, with 12 bases between. The CDR3 nucleotides read TGTGCCAGCAGCCAAGCGGCGGGGCAACGCACAGATACGCAGTATTTT. Protein: CASSQAAGQRTDTQYF.